This TCR beta chain comes out of a study of blood T cell repertoires in COVID-19. Study-wide background: Samples taken during acute and convalescent COVID-19 were collected in the United States, Italy and Spain.

The repertoire was sequenced with immunoSEQ multiplex PCR; TCRdb's copy has only in-frame clones and lacks some. The table lists around 220,000 clones, roughly 80% of them singletons, with 3% to 4% in the top ten. V gave up 8 bases and J gave up 2 bases, with 12 bases separating them. Germline CDR1 is MNHEY and CDR2 is SVGAGI. CDR3 length equals 13 residues. Sequenced sample: peripheral blood. The receptor's source is a woman in her thirties or forties with active or convalescent COVID-19. The chain joins TRBV6-5 to TRBJ1-1; possible D gene TRBD1, 5 bases. This CDR3 reads CASEMTANTEAFF. CDR3 DNA: TGTGCCAGCGAGATGACAGCAAACACTGAAGCTTTCTTT.